A selection of T cell receptor beta chains follows, all from one sample in a study of CD8 T cells in ankylosing spondylitis. MiXCR, run by TCRdb on the 5' RACE reads, gives a single entry per CDR3 protein. Among 200,000 to 250,000 distinct CDR3 sequences listed, around 24% were seen once. Source material: blood, either unsorted or a sorted T cell fraction (not recorded which). These receptors were obtained from a male donor with ankylosing spondylitis or in good health (not recorded which). CDR3s include the opening cysteine and the closing phenylalanine or tryptophan. Each record gives: V gene, CDR3 length, CDR3 protein.

V: TRBV5-1; length: 13; CDR3: CASSFGNENEQFF
V: TRBV4-1; length: 16; CDR3: CASSQDLVGLNTEAFF
V: TRBV11-2; length: 15; CDR3: CASSLDPTPASEQYF
V: TRBV10-3; length: 16; CDR3: CAISEIGQGGLREQYF
V: TRBV20-1; length: 17; CDR3: CSAPPQTSGRLAETQYF
V: TRBV29-1; length: 13; CDR3: CSVQRGVWETQYF
V: TRBV29-1; length: 15; CDR3: CSARDSGRAAHEQFF
V: TRBV9; length: 15; CDR3: CASSVVAGLYNEQFF
V: TRBV14; length: 14; CDR3: CASSQVTLRNEQFF
V: TRBV12-3/TRBV12-4; length: 12; CDR3: CASSRGPYEQYF
V: TRBV21-1; length: 18; CDR3: CASSKVTTELRMNTEAFF
V: TRBV7-2; length: 15; CDR3: CASSLVPESTDTQYF
V: TRBV23-1; length: 17; CDR3: CASSQDGGDGAKNIQYF
V: TRBV4-2; length: 17; CDR3: CASSQEESGGRTYEQYF
V: TRBV4-1; length: 14; CDR3: CASSQELRDAKLFF
V: TRBV20-1; length: 16; CDR3: CSASPLTDNSNQPQHF
V: TRBV10-3; length: 12; CDR3: CAGGGSYNEQFF
V: TRBV28; length: 18; CDR3: CASSPRSAAGKSSGELFF
V: TRBV11-2; length: 17; CDR3: CASSLDHRDRGFGEQYF
V: TRBV20-1; length: 14; CDR3: CSARGGGARTEAFF
V: TRBV20-1; length: 11; CDR3: CSVRRTGELFF